Each of the 3 T cell receptor beta chains below was sequenced from the same sample in a study of blood T cell repertoires in COVID-19. Profiling relied on immunoSEQ multiplex PCR, and the TCRdb table lists in-frame clones only, not all of them. The sample contains around 250,000 clones, roughly 88% of which appear only once. Source material: peripheral blood. All receptors derive from a human donor in a cohort sampled during active COVID-19.

The rearrangement uses TRBV20-1 and TRBJ1-5; 7 positions match TRBD1. Germline assignment: CDR1 DFQATT and CDR2 SNEGSKA (reference sequence). With V trimmed by 6 bases and J by 7 bases, 3 bases remained unmatched. The length of the CDR3 is 11 residues. CDR3 region: CSATRGQPQHF. The CDR3 DNA follows: TGCAGTGCAACCAGGGGGCAGCCCCAGCATTTT.

This chain links TRBV5-1 with TRBJ2-7; D perhaps matches TRBD1 (5 bases). Looked up from germline, CDR1 is SGHRS and CDR2 is YFSETQ. This CDR3 region has 13 residues. V lost 4 bases, J lost 3 bases, and 11 bases lay in between. This CDR3 is CASSPDRFYEQYF. CDR3 DNA: TGCGCCAGCAGCCCCGACAGATTCTACGAGCAGTACTTC.

A single count supports this clone. V gene TRBV27 combines with J gene TRBJ1-6; the D is unclear. The CDR3 loop spans 14 amino acids. With 3 bases removed from V and 9 bases from J, the gap between germline ends came to 12 bases. Germline V gives CDR1 MNHEY, CDR2 SMNVEV (reference sequence). In nucleotides, the CDR3 is TGTGCCAGCAGTTTGAGGCCTGCCGGTTCACCCCTCCACTTT. Protein: CASSLRPAGSPLHF.